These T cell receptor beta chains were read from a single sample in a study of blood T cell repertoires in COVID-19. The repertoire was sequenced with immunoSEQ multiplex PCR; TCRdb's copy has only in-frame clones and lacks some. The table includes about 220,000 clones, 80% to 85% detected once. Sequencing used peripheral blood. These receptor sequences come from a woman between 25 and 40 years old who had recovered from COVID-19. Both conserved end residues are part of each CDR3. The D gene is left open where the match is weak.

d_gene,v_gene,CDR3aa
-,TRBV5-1,CASSPYNRKPQETQYF
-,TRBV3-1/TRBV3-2,CASSPYGGPSYNEQFF
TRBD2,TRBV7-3,CASSFLAGLGTDTQYF
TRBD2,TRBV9,CASSVAAGGPKTQYF
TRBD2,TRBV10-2,CASSESLGLAAFYNEQFF
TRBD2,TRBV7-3,CASSFGGRAVNEQFF
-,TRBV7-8,CASSLVPSSYEQYF
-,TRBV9,CASSEAGGYGYTF
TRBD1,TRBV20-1,CSASSTGAGIYGYTF
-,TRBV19,CASSIQGSANTEAFF
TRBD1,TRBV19,CASDPGQGQETQYF
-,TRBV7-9,CASSHPGPEGSHQPQHF
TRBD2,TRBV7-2,CASSLGLAGTQYF
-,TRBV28,CASSEGDGSRGFVF
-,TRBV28,CASSPSDAGGNTIYF
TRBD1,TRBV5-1,CASSSGQGTDTQYF
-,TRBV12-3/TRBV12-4,CASRSPEGTQYF
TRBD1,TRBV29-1,CSVEGDRGQETQYF
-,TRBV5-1,CASSLDGSPYEQYF
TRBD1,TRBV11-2,CASSRGQTNTEAFF
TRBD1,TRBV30,CAWNTRQGDETQYF
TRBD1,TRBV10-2,CASSTTGAVEAFF
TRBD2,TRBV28,CASSLMGLAGSYEQYF
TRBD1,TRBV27,CASRSQQGADSPLHF
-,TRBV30,CALRAGRNLWSGELFF
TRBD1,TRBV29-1,CSVEAHQGVAFF
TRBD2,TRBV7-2,CASRTSGPTYEQYF
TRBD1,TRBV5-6,CASSLAGTGYTEAFF
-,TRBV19,CASSIRDTEAFF